This T cell receptor (beta chain) was found in a study of T cells expressing NK-cell markers. Study-level information: Sorted CD3+CD56+NKG2C+, CD3+CD56+NKG2C- and CD3+CD56-NKG2C+ T cells supplied TCR beta repertoires.

CDR1 is SGHRS, CDR2 YFSETQ, per germline. The CDR3 runs 14 residues. As to this clonotype: Antigen specificity is unknown.

TCR beta cDNA was generated via 5'RACE template switching incorporating UMIs. TCRdb re-called the 5' RACE reads; one entry per CDR3 protein, DNA not given. Its table records 300,000 or so distinct CDR3 sequences. Whole-study findings and limits: The contribution of dominant NKG2C+ clonotypes to CD8+ T cells in about 6 donors was roughly 1.0-7.5%.

This chain links TRBV5-1 with TRBJ2-3; TCRdb reports TRBD1, a call that lacks DNA to check it against. The sequence was collected from a woman between 18 and 70 years old in good health. The sequenced sample consisted of blood T cells: a sorted CD56 or NKG2C T cell subset, CD4+ or CD8+ T cells, or bulk PBMC T cells (not recorded which). CDR3 in amino acids: CASRGGISTDTQYF.